Shown below are 25 T cell receptor beta chains from a single sample sequenced in a study of human T cells and chemical hapten exposure. TCRdb recomputed calls from the RACE reads with MiXCR, one row per CDR3 protein. Of around 360,000 distinct CDR3 sequences in the sample, around 6% were seen once. Noted time point: patch test 2, 6 weeks after DPC sensitization. Treatment: therapeutic diphenylcyclopropenone sensitization with weekly scalp DPC. The input for sequencing was whole blood, taken in connection with sensitization to the hapten diphenylcyclopropenone (DPC). All receptors come from a woman between 18 and 29 years old with alopecia areata. Some clones in this sample may be carry-over from other donors' samples.

This clonotype has more than one count but fewer than ten. The chain couples TRBV28 to TRBJ2-5; D unclear. V was trimmed by 3 bases and J by 5 bases, leaving 10 bases between them. CDR1 is MDHEN, CDR2 SYDVKM, per germline. This CDR3 comprises 13 residues. CDR3 region: CASSFQLQETQYF. The CDR3 DNA is TGTGCCAGCAGTTTCCAGCTTCAGGAGACCCAGTACTTC.

This clonotype came up once. The V gene is TRBV6-2 or TRBV6-3, the J gene TRBJ1-2; no definite D call. The CDR3 totals 14 residues. CDR1 is MNHEY and CDR2 is SVGEGT in the germline V gene. V lost 0 bases and J lost 2, with 7 bases in between. In nucleotides, the CDR3 is TGTGCCAGCAGTTACTCGCACAAGAACTATGGCTACACCTTC. Amino acid sequence: CASSYSHKNYGYTF.

The chain joins TRBV15 to TRBJ2-1, with D unresolved. The V end lost 1 base, the J end lost 9 bases, and 13 bases lay between the germline ends. The CDR3 totals 14 residues. Germline CDR1 is LNHNV and CDR2 is YYDKDF (reference sequence). The CDR3, as DNA: TGTGCCACCAGCAGAGTGGCTCCGGCCGCTGAGCAGTTCTTC. Amino acids: CATSRVAPAAEQFF.

This clonotype was observed at least ten times. The V gene is TRBV6-2 or TRBV6-3, the J gene TRBJ2-1; D gene ambiguous. The CDR3 consists of 13 residues. V was trimmed by 2 bases and J by 9 bases, leaving 11 bases between them. CDR1 and CDR2 from the germline V gene are MNHEY and SVGEGT. The CDR3 spells CASSYPVIREQFF. CDR3 in DNA: TGTGCCAGCAGTTACCCCGTGATCCGTGAGCAGTTCTTC.

This clonotype was picked up many times. This chain uses TRBV12-3 or TRBV12-4 with TRBJ1-2; 8 positions agree with TRBD1. CDR3 size: 13 residues. Trimming took 6 bases from V and 5 from J; bases not matched to a gene: 5. CDR3 sequence (DNA): TGTGCCAGCAGCCAGGGGGCGGGATATGGCTACACCTTC. As protein: CASSQGAGYGYTF.

The CDR3 sequence: CASSQDVTANQPQHF. DNA of the CDR3: TGCGCCAGCAGCCAAGATGTTACGGCTAATCAGCCCCAGCATTTT. The V call is TRBV4-1, the J call TRBJ1-5; no definite D call. CDR1 is MGHRA and CDR2 is YSYEKL in the germline V gene. Deletions cut 0 bases from V and 4 bases from J, with 10 bases between. The length of the CDR3 is 15 residues.

The table lists this clonotype with a few counts. V is TRBV29-1 and J is TRBJ1-3; D remains unclear. The CDR3 consists of 12 residues. The germline V gene has CDR1 SQVTM and CDR2 ANQGSEA. Trimming removed 4 bases from V and 2 bases from J, with 6 bases in between. CDR3 in amino acids: CSVVRPGNTIYF. CDR3 in DNA: TGCAGCGTTGTACGACCTGGAAACACCATATATTTT.

This sequence joins TRBV19 and TRBJ1-5; 7 nucleotides agree with TRBD1. The CDR3 is 15 residues long. Per germline, CDR1 LNHDA and CDR2 SQIVND (reference sequence). V was pared by 9 bases and J by 0 bases, with 8 bases of the junction left unmatched. The CDR3 DNA is TGTGCCAGAGGGCAGGGGGTTTATAGCAATCAGCCCCAGCATTTT. The encoded protein is CARGQGVYSNQPQHF.

J is TRBJ2-3 and V is TRBV5-1; 8 nucleotides line up with TRBD1. Germline CDR1 and CDR2: SGHRS and YFSETQ. The CDR3 totals 16 residues. J was trimmed by 1 base and V by 0 bases; bases with no gene match: 4. CDR3: CASSLAAGGGTDTQYF. The CDR3 nucleotides are TGCGCCAGCAGCTTGGCGGCAGGGGGCGGCACAGATACGCAGTATTTT.

The table lists this clonotype with many counts. The chain recombines TRBV6-2 or TRBV6-3 with TRBJ1-1; D is unclear. The CDR3 runs 16 residues. Per the germline V gene, CDR1 is MNHEY and CDR2 is SVGEGT. V dropped 7 bases and J dropped 1 base, with 19 bases sitting between them. In DNA, the CDR3 is TGTGCCAGCACCCTCAGCCCCTGGACGGAGAACACTGAAGCTTTCTTT. Its translation is CASTLSPWTENTEAFF.

The V call is TRBV3-1, the J call TRBJ1-4, with D hard to call. The V gene's germline CDR1 is LGHDT and CDR2 YNNKEL (reference sequence). The length of the CDR3 is 15 residues. Trimming pared 4 bases from V and 7 bases from J, leaving 16 bases between. Written as DNA, the CDR3 is TGTGCCAGCAGCCGAATGGTAATCAAGAGTGAAAAACTGTTTTTT. As protein: CASSRMVIKSEKLFF. Using reference TRBV3-1 and TRBJ1-4 for the parts outside the CDR3, the full variable domain is DTAVSQTPKYLVTQMGNDKSIKCEQNLGHDTMYWYKQDSKKFLKIMFSYNNKELIINETVPNRFSPKSPDKAHLNLHINSLELGDSAVYFCASSRMVIKSEKLFFGSGTQLSVL.

This clonotype was counted at least ten times. CDR3 protein: CASSLVRNNSPLHF. CDR3 nucleotides: TGTGCCAGCAGCTTAGTCAGAAATAATTCACCCCTCCACTTT. The chain carries TRBV7-9 and TRBJ1-6; D gene unclear. Germline CDR1 is SEHNR and CDR2 is FQNEAQ (reference sequence). This CDR3 is built from 14 residues. The V end lost 1 base, the J end lost 5 bases, and 6 bases lay between the germline ends. Filled out from reference TRBV7-9 and TRBJ1-6, the complete variable domain reads DTGVSQNPRHKITKRGQNVTFRCDPISEHNRLYWYRQTLGQGPEFLTYFQNEAQLEKSRLLSDRFSAERPKGSFSTLEIQRTEQGDSAMYLCASSLVRNNSPLHFGNGTRLTVT.

The genes are TRBV28 and TRBJ1-5, with 8 bases that match TRBD1. The germline V gene has CDR1 MDHEN and CDR2 SYDVKM. V was pared by 7 bases and J by 5 bases, with 13 bases of the junction left unmatched. The CDR3 is 16 residues long. The DNA of the CDR3 is TGTGCCAGCACTGAAAACAGGGGGATGATCGATCAGCCCCAGCATTTT. Protein sequence: CASTENRGMIDQPQHF.

This clonotype occurred many times. This chain uses TRBV5-1 with TRBJ2-1; a weak D match, TRBD1 (5 bases). Trimming took off 4 bases at V and 8 bases at J, with 7 bases between the two ends. Germline CDR1 SGHRS, CDR2 YFSETQ. This CDR3 spans 11 amino acids. As DNA, the CDR3 is TGCGCCAGCAGCAAAGGGGATGAGCAGTTCTTC. This sequence encodes CASSKGDEQFF. The variable domain in full, completed from reference TRBV5-1 and TRBJ2-1, reads KAGVTQTPRYLIKTRGQQVTLSCSPISGHRSVSWYQQTPGQGLQFLFEYFSETQRNKGNFPGRFSGRQFSNSRSEMNVSTLELGDSALYLCASSKGDEQFFGPGTRLTVL.

In this sample, this clonotype turned up many times. J is TRBJ1-5 and V is TRBV20-1; 8 positions agree with TRBD1. In germline, CDR1 is DFQATT, CDR2 SNEGSKA (reference sequence). The CDR3 is 16 amino acids. J gave up 6 bases and V 5 bases, and 15 bases lay outside the gene matches. CDR3 sequence reads: CSAYGQGSTRGQPQHF. The CDR3, as DNA: TGCAGTGCTTACGGACAGGGATCTACCAGGGGTCAGCCCCAGCATTTT.

This clonotype has only a few counts. This chain uses TRBV6-6 with TRBJ1-4; the D gene is possibly TRBD1 (5 bases). The CDR3 sequence is 14 residues long. CDR1 and CDR2 from the germline V gene are MNHNY and SVGAGI (reference sequence). V lost 2 bases and J lost 4, with 8 bases in between. DNA for the CDR3: TGTGCCAGCAGTTACCGGGACCGTAATGAAAAACTGTTTTTT. Translated: CASSYRDRNEKLFF.

This clonotype was seen a few times. The rearrangement joins TRBV6-2 or TRBV6-3 to TRBJ1-2; unclear D gene. Germline lookup yields CDR1 MNHEY and CDR2 SVGEGT. The V gene lost 7 bases and the J gene lost 6 bases, with 15 bases spanning the gap. The CDR3 consists of 13 residues. This CDR3 is CASNVVPGNGYTF. Written as DNA, the CDR3 is TGTGCCAGCAATGTAGTTCCGGGGAATGGCTACACCTTC.

This clonotype has at least ten counts. The CDR3 region has the DNA TGTGCCAGCAGCAGGAGCAATCAGCCCCAGCATTTT. Amino acid sequence: CASSRSNQPQHF. This chain joins TRBV12-3 or TRBV12-4 and TRBJ1-5; D ambiguous. V was clipped by 6 bases and J by 1 base, with 4 bases between them. The CDR3 spans 12 residues.

The sample holds many counts of this clonotype. This chain links TRBV4-2 with TRBJ2-3; 8 bases are a match to TRBD2. The germline gives CDR1 LGHNA, CDR2 YNFKEQ. The V gene end was trimmed by 1 base and the J gene end by 7 bases; junction bases not matched to a gene: 7. The CDR3 consists of 15 residues. CDR3 nucleotides: TGTGCCAGCAGCCAAGCCAGCGGGGGTAGAAATACGCAGTATTTT. Amino acid sequence: CASSQASGGRNTQYF.

This clonotype showed up many times. V is TRBV27 and J is TRBJ1-1; no firm D call. Trimming removed 1 base from V and 5 bases from J, with 8 bases in between. There are 13 residues in the CDR3. The V gene's germline CDR1 is MNHEY and CDR2 SMNVEV (reference sequence). CDR3 sequence: CASSLLAGTEAFF. Written as DNA, the CDR3 is TGTGCCAGCAGTTTATTGGCGGGTACTGAAGCTTTCTTT.

The gene calls are TRBV5-1 and TRBJ1-2; the match to TRBD1 covers 10 bases. The germline V gene has CDR1 SGHRS and CDR2 YFSETQ. The CDR3 is 13 residues long. Trimming cost V 4 bases and J 9 bases; bases outside gene matches: 6. The chain's CDR3 is CASSEGTGDRYTF. The CDR3 nucleotides read TGCGCCAGCAGCGAGGGGACAGGGGATCGCTACACCTTC.

This clonotype was detected only a few times. CDR3 in amino acids: CASSLTGRDSPLHF. In nucleotides, the CDR3 is TGTGCCAGCAGCTTGACAGGGAGGGATTCACCCCTCCACTTT. The chain links TRBV5-4 to TRBJ1-6; weak D call: TRBD1 (6 bases). Germline-derived CDR1 and CDR2 are SGHNT and YYREEE (reference sequence). Trimming cost V 1 base and J 8 bases, with 10 bases left between them. The CDR3 is made up of 14 amino acids. Filled out from reference TRBV5-4 and TRBJ1-6, the complete variable domain reads ETGVTQSPTHLIKTRGQQVTLRCSSQSGHNTVSWYQQALGQGPQFIFQYYREEENGRGNFPPRFSGLQFPNYSSELNVNALELDDSALYLCASSLTGRDSPLHFGNGTRLTVT.

The chain recombines TRBV10-3 with TRBJ1-1; D may be TRBD1 (6 bases). CDR3 length equals 15 residues. Deletions cut 6 bases from V and 0 bases from J, with 14 bases between. Looked up from germline, CDR1 is ENHRY and CDR2 is SYGVKD. CDR3 coding DNA: TGTGCCATCAGCCGATCGACAGGAATGAACACTGAAGCTTTCTTT. Translation gives CAISRSTGMNTEAFF.

This clonotype was seen only a few times. The rearrangement joins TRBV3-1 to TRBJ1-6, with D possibly TRBD1 on 5 matching bases. CDR1 and CDR2 (germline): LGHDT, YNNKEL (reference sequence). Trimming cost V 1 base and J 6 bases, with 19 bases left between them. This CDR3 comprises 18 residues. The CDR3 sequence is CASSQGGWSRRGNSPLHF. CDR3 bases: TGTGCCAGCAGCCAAGGGGGCTGGAGTAGGAGGGGTAATTCACCCCTCCACTTT.

The genes are TRBV4-1 and TRBJ1-4; D is possibly TRBD1 (6 bases). This CDR3 is built from 15 residues. The germline V gene encodes CDR1 MGHRA and CDR2 YSYEKL. The ends were cut back, 0 bases at V and 8 bases at J, with 13 bases in the middle. In nucleotides, the CDR3 is TGCGCCAGCAGCCAAGATACGCAGGGGAGAGAAAAACTGTTTTTT. It is translated as CASSQDTQGREKLFF.